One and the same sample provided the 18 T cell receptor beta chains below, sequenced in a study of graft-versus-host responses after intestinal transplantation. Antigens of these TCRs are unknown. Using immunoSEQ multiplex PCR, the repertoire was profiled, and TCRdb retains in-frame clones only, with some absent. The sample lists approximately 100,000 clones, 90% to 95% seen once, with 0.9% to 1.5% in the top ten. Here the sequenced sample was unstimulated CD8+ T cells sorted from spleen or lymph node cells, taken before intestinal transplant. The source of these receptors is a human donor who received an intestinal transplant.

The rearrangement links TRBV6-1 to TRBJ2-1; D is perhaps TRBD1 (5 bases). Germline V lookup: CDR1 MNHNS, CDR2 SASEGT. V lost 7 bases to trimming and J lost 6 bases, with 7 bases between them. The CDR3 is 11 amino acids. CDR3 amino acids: CASTGSNEQFF. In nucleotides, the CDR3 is TGTGCCAGCACAGGGTCCAATGAGCAGTTCTTC.

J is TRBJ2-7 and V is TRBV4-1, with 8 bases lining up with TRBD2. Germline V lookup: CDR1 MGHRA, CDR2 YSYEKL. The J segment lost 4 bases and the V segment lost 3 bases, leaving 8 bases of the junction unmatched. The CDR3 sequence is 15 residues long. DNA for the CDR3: TGCGCCAGCAGCCAGACATCGGGGGGGTATTACGAGCAGTACTTC. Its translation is CASSQTSGGYYEQYF.

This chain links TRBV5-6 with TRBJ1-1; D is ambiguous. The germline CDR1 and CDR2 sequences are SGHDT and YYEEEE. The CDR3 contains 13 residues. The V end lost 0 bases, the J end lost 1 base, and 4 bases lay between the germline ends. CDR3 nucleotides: TGTGCCAGCAGCTTGGTGGCGAACACTGAAGCTTTCTTT. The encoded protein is CASSLVANTEAFF. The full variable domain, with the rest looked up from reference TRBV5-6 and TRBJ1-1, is DAGVTQSPTHLIKTRGQQVTLRCSPKSGHDTVSWYQQALGQGPQFIFQYYEEEERQRGNFPDRFSGHQFPNYSSELNVNALLLGDSALYLCASSLVANTEAFFGQGTRLTVV.

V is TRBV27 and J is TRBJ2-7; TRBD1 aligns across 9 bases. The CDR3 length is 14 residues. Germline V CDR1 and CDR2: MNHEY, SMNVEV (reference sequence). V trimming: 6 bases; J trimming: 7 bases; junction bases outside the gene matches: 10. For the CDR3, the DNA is TGTGCCAGCAGCCCCGAACAGGGGGCAAGGGAGCAGTACTTC. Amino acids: CASSPEQGAREQYF.

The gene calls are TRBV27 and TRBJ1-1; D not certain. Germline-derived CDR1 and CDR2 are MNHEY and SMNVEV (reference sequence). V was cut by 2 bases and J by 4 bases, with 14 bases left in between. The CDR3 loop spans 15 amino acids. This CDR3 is CASSLSVAGGTEAFF. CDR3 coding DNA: TGTGCCAGCAGTTTAAGTGTGGCGGGCGGCACTGAAGCTTTCTTT.

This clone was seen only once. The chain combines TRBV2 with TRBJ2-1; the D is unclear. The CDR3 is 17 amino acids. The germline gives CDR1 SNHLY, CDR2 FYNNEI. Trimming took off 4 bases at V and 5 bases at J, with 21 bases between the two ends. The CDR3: CASSVQSRASYNNEQFF. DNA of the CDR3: TGTGCCAGCAGTGTACAGTCCCGGGCCTCCTATAACAATGAGCAGTTCTTC.

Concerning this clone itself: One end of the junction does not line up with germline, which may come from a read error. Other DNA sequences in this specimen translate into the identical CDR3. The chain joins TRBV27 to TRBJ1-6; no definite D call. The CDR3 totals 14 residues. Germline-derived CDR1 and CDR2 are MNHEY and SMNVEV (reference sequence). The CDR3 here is CASRFVGSSSPLHF. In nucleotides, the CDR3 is TGCGCCAGCAGATTTGTGGGAAGTAGTTCACCCCTCCACTTT.

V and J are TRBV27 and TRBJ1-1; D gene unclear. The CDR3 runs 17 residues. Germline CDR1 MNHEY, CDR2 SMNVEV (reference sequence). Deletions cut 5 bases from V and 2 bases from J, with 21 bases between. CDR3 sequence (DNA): TGTGCCAGCAGTCCCCTTACTGGTGGAAGTGCCAACACTGAAGCTTTCTTT. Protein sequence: CASSPLTGGSANTEAFF.

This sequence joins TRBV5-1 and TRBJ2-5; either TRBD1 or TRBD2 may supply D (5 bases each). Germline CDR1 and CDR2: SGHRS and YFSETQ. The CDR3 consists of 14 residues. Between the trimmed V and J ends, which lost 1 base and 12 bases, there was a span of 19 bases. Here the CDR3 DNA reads TGCGCCAGCAGCTTGTCGGAGGCTGGGACGGCTGAGTACTTC. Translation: CASSLSEAGTAEYF.

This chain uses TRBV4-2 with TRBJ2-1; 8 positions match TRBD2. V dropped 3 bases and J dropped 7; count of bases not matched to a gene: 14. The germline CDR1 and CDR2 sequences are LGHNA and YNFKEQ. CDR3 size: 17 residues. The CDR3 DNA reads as TGTGCCAGCAGCCACCTCCTGGGCGGGGGGCGATGGAATGAGCAGTTCTTC. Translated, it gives CASSHLLGGGRWNEQFF.

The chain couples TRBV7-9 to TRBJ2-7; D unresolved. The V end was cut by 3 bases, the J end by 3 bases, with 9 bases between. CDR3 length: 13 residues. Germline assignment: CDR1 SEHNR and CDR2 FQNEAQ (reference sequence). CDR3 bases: TGTGCCAGCAGCTTCCCCGCCGGCTACGAGCAGTACTTC. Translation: CASSFPAGYEQYF. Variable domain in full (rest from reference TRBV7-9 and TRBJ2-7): DTGVSQNPRHKITKRGQNVTFRCDPISEHNRLYWYRQTLGQGPEFLTYFQNEAQLEKSRLLSDRFSAERPKGSFSTLEIQRTEQGDSAMYLCASSFPAGYEQYFGPGTRLTVT.

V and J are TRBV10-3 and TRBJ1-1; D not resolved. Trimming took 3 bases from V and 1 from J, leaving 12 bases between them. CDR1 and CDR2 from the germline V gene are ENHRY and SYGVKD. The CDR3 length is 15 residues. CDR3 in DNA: TGTGCCATCAGTGACCCGGAAGGAGCGAACACTGAAGCTTTCTTT. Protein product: CAISDPEGANTEAFF.

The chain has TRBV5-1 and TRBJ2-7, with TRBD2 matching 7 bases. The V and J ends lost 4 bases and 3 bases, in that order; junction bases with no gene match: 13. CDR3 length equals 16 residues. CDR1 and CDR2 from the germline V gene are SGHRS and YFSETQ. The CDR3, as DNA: TGCGCCAGCAGCCCGGTAGGGGCGGGGGATCACTACGAGCAGTACTTC. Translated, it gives CASSPVGAGDHYEQYF.

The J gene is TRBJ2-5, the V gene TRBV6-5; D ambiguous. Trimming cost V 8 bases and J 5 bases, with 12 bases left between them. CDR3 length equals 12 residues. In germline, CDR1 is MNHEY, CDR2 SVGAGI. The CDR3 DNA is TGTGCCAGCGGTCATGGGGTGGAGACCCAGTACTTC. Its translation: CASGHGVETQYF.

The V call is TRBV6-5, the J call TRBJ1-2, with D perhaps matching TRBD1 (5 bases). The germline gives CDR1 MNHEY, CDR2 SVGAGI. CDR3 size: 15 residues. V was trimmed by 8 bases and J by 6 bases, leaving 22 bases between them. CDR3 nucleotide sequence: TGTGCCAGCTACGGCAGGGCGACCTGGTCAAATGGCTACACCTTC. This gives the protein CASYGRATWSNGYTF.

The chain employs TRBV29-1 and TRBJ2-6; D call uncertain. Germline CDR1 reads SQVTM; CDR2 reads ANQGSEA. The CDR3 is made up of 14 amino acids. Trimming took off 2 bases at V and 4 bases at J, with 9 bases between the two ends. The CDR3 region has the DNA TGCAGCGTTGAACCCGAGGCGGGGGCCAACGTCCTGACTTTC. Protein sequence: CSVEPEAGANVLTF. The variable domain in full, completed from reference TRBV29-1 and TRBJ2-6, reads SAVISQKPSRDICQRGTSLTIQCQVDSQVTMMFWYRQQPGQSLTLIATANQGSEATYESGFVIDKFPISRPNLTFSTLTVSNMSPEDSSIYLCSVEPEAGANVLTFGAGSRLTVL.

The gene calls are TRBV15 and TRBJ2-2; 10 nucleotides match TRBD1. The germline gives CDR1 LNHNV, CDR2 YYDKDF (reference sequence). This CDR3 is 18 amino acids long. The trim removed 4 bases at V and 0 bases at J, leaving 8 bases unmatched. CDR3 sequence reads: CATSMTGGPSPNTGELFF. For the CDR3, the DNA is TGTGCCACCAGCATGACAGGGGGCCCTAGTCCGAACACCGGGGAGCTGTTTTTT.

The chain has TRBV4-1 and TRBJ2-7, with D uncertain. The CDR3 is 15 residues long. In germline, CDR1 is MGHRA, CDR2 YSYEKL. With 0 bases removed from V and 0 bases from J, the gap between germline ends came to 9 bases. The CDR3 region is CASSQEVRSSYEQYF. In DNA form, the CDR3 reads TGCGCCAGCAGCCAAGAAGTTAGGAGCTCCTACGAGCAGTACTTC.